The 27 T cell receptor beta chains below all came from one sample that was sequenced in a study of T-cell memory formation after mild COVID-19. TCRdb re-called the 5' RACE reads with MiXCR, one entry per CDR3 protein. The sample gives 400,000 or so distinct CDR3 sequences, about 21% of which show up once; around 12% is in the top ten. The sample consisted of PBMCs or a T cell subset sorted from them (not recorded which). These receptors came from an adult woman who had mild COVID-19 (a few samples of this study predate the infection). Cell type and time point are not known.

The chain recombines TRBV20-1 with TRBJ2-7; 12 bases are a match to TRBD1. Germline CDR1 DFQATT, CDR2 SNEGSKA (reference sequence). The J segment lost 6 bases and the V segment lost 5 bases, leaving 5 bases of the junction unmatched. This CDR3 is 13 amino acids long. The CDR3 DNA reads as TGCAGTGCTCCCGGGACAGGGGGCCGCGAGCAGTACTTC. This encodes CSAPGTGGREQYF.

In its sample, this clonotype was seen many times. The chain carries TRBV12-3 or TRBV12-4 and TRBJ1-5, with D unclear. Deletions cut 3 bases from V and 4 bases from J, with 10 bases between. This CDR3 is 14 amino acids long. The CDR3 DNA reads TGTGCCAGCAGTTTCCGCCGGACTAATCAGCCCCAGCATTTT. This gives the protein CASSFRRTNQPQHF.

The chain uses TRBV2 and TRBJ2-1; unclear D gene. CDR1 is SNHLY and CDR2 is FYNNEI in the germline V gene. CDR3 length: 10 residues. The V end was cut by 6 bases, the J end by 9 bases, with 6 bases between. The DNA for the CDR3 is TGTGCCAGCAGCGGCAGTGAGCAGTTCTTC. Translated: CASSGSEQFF.

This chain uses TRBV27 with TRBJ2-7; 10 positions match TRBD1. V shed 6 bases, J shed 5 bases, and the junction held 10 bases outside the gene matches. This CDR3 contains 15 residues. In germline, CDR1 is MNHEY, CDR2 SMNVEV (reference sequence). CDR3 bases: TGTGCCAGCAGCCGACCCGGGACAGGGGCCCACGAGCAGTACTTC. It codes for CASSRPGTGAHEQYF.

The CDR3 loop is CASSFLPTGGPNEQFF. The CDR3 DNA sequence: TGTGCCAGCAGCTTCCTTCCTACGGGAGGGCCGAATGAGCAGTTCTTC. J is TRBJ2-1 and V is TRBV7-9; 8 bases map to TRBD2. The germline CDR1 and CDR2 sequences are SEHNR and FQNEAQ (reference sequence). CDR3 size: 16 residues. The V and J ends lost 3 bases and 7 bases, in that order; junction bases with no gene match: 11.

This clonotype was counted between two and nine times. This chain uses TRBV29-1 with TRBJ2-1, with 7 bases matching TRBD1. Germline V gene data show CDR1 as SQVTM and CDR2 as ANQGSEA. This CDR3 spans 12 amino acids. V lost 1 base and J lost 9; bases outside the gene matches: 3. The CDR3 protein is CSVEGQGGEQFF. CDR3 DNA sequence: TGCAGCGTTGAAGGACAGGGCGGTGAGCAGTTCTTC.

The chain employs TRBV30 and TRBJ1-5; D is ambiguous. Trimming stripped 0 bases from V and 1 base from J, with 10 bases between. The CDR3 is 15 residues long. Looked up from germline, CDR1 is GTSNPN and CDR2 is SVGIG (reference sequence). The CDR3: CAWSVFSGSNQPQHF. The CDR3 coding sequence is TGTGCCTGGAGTGTGTTTTCGGGCAGCAATCAGCCCCAGCATTTT.

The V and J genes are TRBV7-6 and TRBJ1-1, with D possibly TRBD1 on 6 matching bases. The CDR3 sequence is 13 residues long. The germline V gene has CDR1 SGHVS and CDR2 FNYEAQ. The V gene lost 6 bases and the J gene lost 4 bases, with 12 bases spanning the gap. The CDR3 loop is CASSRLQGTEAFF. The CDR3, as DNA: TGTGCCAGCAGTCGTTTACAGGGCACTGAAGCTTTCTTT.

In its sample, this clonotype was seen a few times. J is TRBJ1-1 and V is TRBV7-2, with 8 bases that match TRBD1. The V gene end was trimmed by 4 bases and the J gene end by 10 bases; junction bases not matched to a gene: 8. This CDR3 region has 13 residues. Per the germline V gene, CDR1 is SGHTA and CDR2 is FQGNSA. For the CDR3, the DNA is TGTGCCAGCAGCTCCAGGGGGCTAGAGCGAGCTTTCTTT. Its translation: CASSSRGLERAFF. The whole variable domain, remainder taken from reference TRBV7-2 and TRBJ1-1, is GAGVSQSPSNKVTEKGKDVELRCDPISGHTALYWYRQSLGQGLEFLIYFQGNSAPDKSGLPSDRFSAERTGGSVSTLTIQRTQQEDSAVYLCASSSRGLERAFFGQGTRLTVV.

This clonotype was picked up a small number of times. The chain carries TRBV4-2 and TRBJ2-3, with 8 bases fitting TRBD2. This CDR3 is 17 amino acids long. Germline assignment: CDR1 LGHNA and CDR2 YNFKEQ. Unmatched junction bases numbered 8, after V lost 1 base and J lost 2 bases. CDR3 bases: TGTGCCAGCAGCCAAGCGGGAGTAGCGGGGACCACAGATACGCAGTATTTT. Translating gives CASSQAGVAGTTDTQYF.

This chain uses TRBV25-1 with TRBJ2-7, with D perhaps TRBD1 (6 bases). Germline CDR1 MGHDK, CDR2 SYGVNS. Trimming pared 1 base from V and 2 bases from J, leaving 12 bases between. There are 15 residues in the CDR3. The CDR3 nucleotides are TGTGCCAGCAGTGAATCCCGTGCAGGGGCCTACGAGCAGTACTTC. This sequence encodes CASSESRAGAYEQYF.

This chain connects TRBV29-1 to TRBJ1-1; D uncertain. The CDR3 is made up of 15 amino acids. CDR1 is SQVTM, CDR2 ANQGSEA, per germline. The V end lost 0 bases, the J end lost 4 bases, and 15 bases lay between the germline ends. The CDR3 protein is CSVEEMAGRSTEAFF. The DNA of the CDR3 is TGCAGCGTTGAAGAGATGGCCGGAAGGAGCACTGAAGCTTTCTTT.

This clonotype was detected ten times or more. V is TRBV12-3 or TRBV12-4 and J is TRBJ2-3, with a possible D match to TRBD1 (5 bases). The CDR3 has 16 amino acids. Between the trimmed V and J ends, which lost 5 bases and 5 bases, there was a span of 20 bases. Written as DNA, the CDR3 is TGTGCCAGCAGTACCCCAGGAAGGGGCCGAAAAGATACGCAGTATTTT. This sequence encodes CASSTPGRGRKDTQYF.

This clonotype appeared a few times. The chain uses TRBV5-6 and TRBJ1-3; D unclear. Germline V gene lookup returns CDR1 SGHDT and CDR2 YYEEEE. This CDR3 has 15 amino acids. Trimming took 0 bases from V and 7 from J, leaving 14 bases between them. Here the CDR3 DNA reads TGTGCCAGCAGCTTGGGACCGTCTGTAGTCAACACCATATATTTT. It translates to CASSLGPSVVNTIYF.

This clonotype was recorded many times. CDR3 residues: CSARAPSGRERDTQYF. CDR3 nucleotide sequence: TGCAGTGCTAGAGCCCCAAGCGGGAGGGAACGAGATACGCAGTATTTT. This chain uses TRBV20-1 with TRBJ2-3; 10 bases fit TRBD2. This CDR3 is 16 amino acids long. The V and J ends lost 1 base and 5 bases, in that order; junction bases with no gene match: 9. Germline V gene lookup returns CDR1 DFQATT and CDR2 SNEGSKA (reference sequence).

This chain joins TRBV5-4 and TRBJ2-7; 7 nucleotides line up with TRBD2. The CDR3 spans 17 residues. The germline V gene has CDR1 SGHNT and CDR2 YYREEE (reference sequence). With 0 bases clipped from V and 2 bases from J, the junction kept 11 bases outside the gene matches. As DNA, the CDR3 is TGTGCCAGCAGCTTGGGCGGAGCGGGGCTCGTCACCTACGAGCAGTACTTC. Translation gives CASSLGGAGLVTYEQYF. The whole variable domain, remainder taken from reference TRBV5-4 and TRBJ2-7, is ETGVTQSPTHLIKTRGQQVTLRCSSQSGHNTVSWYQQALGQGPQFIFQYYREEENGRGNFPPRFSGLQFPNYSSELNVNALELDDSALYLCASSLGGAGLVTYEQYFGPGTRLTVT.

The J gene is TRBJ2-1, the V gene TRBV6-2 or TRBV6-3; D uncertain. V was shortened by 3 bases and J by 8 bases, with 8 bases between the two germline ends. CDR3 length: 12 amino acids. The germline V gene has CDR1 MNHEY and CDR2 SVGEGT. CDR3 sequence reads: CASSYPPHEQFF. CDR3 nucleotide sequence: TGTGCCAGCAGTTATCCCCCCCATGAGCAGTTCTTC.

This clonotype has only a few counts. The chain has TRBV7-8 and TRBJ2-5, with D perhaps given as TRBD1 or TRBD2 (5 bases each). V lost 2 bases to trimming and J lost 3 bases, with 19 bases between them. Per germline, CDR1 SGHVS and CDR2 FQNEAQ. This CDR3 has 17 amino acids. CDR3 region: CASSLSLLVLGEETQYF. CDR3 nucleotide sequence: TGTGCCAGCAGCTTATCCCTACTAGTATTGGGGGAAGAGACCCAGTACTTC.

The CDR3 DNA sequence: TGCGCCAGCAGCCAACCGGGACTAGCGGGAAGAGAGACCCAGTACTTC. Amino acids: CASSQPGLAGRETQYF. The chain carries TRBV5-1 and TRBJ2-5, with TRBD2 matching 13 bases. CDR3 size: 16 residues. The junction had 7 bases not matched to a gene; V was cut back by 4 bases and J by 4 bases. The germline gives CDR1 SGHRS, CDR2 YFSETQ.

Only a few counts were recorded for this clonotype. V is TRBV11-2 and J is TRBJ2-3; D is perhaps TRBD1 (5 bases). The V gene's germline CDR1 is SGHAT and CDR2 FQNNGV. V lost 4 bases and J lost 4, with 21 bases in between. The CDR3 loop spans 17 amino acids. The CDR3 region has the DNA TGTGCCAGCAGCTCCCTGGGTTTGGGGCAAACAGCAGATACGCAGTATTTT. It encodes CASSSLGLGQTADTQYF.

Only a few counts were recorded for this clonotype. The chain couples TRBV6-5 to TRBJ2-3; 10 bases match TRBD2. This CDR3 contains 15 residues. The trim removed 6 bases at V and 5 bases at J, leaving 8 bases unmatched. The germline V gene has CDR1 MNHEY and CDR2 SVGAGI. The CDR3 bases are TGTGCCAGCAGGCGAAGCGGGGGGGCCATAGATACGCAGTATTTT. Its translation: CASRRSGGAIDTQYF.

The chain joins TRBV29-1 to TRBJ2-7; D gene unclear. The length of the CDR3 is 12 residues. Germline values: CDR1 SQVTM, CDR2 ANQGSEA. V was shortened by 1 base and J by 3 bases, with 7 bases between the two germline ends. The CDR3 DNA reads TGCAGCGTTGAAGCGCCAGGCTACGAGCAGTACTTC. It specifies CSVEAPGYEQYF.

The DNA of the CDR3 is TGTGCCAGCAGTTCCTTGACACTAGGGCACACTGAAGCTTTCTTT. Encoded protein: CASSSLTLGHTEAFF. This sequence joins TRBV27 and TRBJ1-1; D remains ambiguous. V lost 4 bases, J lost 3 bases, and 15 bases lay in between. Germline CDR1 is MNHEY and CDR2 is SMNVEV (reference sequence). The CDR3 covers 15 residues.

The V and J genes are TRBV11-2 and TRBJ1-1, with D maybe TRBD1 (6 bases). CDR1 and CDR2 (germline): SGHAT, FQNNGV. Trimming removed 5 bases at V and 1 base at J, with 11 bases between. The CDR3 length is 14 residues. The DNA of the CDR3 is TGTGCCAGCAGCATAGGGACACAGAACACTGAAGCTTTCTTT. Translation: CASSIGTQNTEAFF.

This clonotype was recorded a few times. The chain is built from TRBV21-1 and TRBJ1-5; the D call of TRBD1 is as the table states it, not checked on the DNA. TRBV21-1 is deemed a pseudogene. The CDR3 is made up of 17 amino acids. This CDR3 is CASSNVDGGISNQPQHF. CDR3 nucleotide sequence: TGTGCCAGCAGCAACGTAGACGGGGGGATTAGCAATCAGCCCCAGCATTTT.

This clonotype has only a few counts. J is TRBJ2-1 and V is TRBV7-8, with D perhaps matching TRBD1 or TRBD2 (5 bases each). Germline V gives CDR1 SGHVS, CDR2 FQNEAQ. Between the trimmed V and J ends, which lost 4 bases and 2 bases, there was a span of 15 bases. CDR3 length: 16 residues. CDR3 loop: CASSSSRDGAYNEQFF. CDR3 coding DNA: TGTGCCAGCAGCTCCTCCCGGGACGGAGCCTACAATGAGCAGTTCTTC.

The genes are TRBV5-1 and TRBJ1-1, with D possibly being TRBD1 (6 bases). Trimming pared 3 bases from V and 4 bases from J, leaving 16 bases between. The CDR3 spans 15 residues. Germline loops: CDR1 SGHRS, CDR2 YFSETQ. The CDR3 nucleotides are TGCGCCAGCAGCTCCCTCCAGGGGTTGGGCACTGAAGCTTTCTTT. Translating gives CASSSLQGLGTEAFF. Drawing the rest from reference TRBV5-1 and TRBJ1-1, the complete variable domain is KAGVTQTPRYLIKTRGQQVTLSCSPISGHRSVSWYQQTPGQGLQFLFEYFSETQRNKGNFPGRFSGRQFSNSRSEMNVSTLELGDSALYLCASSSLQGLGTEAFFGQGTRLTVV.